Listed here are 14 T cell receptor beta chains from one sample, sequenced in a study of blood T cells in healthy people across ages. Then a second PCR, running roughly 7 to 11 cycles, was carried out with a sample-barcoded 5' primer and a J-beta primer mix. TCRdb redid the calling of the 5' RACE reads with MiXCR, one entry per CDR3 protein. The top ten clones hold approximately 0.71% of a sample with over a million distinct CDR3 sequences, roughly a quarter of them seen once. These data are also associated with another study on T cells of mothers and their children.

Sequenced: blood. All receptors come from a girl between 2 and 10 years old in good health.

This clonotype was observed a few times. This rearrangement joins TRBV12-3 or TRBV12-4 to TRBJ2-5; 10 nucleotides line up with TRBD2. This CDR3 has 14 residues. The V segment lost 7 bases and the J segment 3 bases; nucleotides outside the gene matches: 5. DNA for the CDR3: TGTGCCAGCAACGACGGGACTAGCGAAGAGACCCAGTACTTC. Residues: CASNDGTSEETQYF.

This chain connects TRBV4-1 to TRBJ2-7; D is perhaps TRBD1 (6 bases). V was trimmed by 3 bases and J by 3 bases, leaving 12 bases between them. Germline V gene sequence: CDR1 MGHRA, CDR2 YSYEKL. The CDR3 length is 14 residues. CDR3 sequence reads: CASSHLTGNYEQYF. Here the CDR3 DNA reads TGCGCCAGCAGCCATCTGACAGGTAACTACGAGCAGTACTTC.

The CDR3 bases are TGCAGCGTTGATCGACTAGGGAAGACCCAGTACTTC. This gives the protein CSVDRLGKTQYF. The chain links TRBV29-1 to TRBJ2-5; TRBD2 might be the D (6 bases). Germline CDR1 is SQVTM and CDR2 is ANQGSEA. V lost 3 bases to trimming and J lost 6 bases, with 11 bases between them. This CDR3 has 12 amino acids. Full variable domain (rest looked up from reference TRBV29-1 and TRBJ2-5): SAVISQKPSRDICQRGTSLTIQCQVDSQVTMMFWYRQQPGQSLTLIATANQGSEATYESGFVIDKFPISRPNLTFSTLTVSNMSPEDSSIYLCSVDRLGKTQYFGPGTRLLVL.

The chain recombines TRBV4-1 with TRBJ2-3; D is possibly TRBD2 (6 bases). Per germline, CDR1 MGHRA and CDR2 YSYEKL. With 2 bases removed from V and 4 bases from J, the gap between germline ends came to 13 bases. CDR3 size: 15 residues. The CDR3 region is CASSQSQEGSDTQYF. CDR3 nucleotide sequence: TGCGCCAGCAGCCAATCTCAGGAGGGCTCAGATACGCAGTATTTT.

The rearrangement joins TRBV28 to TRBJ1-5; 8 nucleotides agree with TRBD1. Losses at the gene ends were 3 bases for V and 13 bases for J; bases not matched to a gene: 11. The CDR3 is 14 residues long. Per the germline V gene, CDR1 is MDHEN and CDR2 is SYDVKM. This CDR3 reads CASSFLLDRVIQHF. Here the CDR3 DNA reads TGTGCCAGCAGTTTTCTCCTGGACAGGGTGATACAGCATTTT.

The chain joins TRBV25-1 to TRBJ2-2; D is uncertain. The CDR3 totals 10 residues. V lost 10 bases and J lost 7, with 7 bases in between. Germline CDR1 MGHDK, CDR2 SYGVNS. The CDR3 here is CATEYGELFF. In nucleotides, the CDR3 is TGTGCCACCGAATACGGGGAGCTGTTTTTT.

This clonotype occurred a few times. The chain couples TRBV4-1 to TRBJ1-4; 9 nucleotides match TRBD1. Germline CDR1 and CDR2: MGHRA and YSYEKL. The CDR3 contains 16 residues. Unmatched junction bases numbered 7, after V lost 0 bases and J lost 8 bases. This chain's CDR3 is CASSQDSGTGTEKLFF. Written as DNA, the CDR3 is TGCGCCAGCAGCCAAGACTCCGGGACAGGGACCGAAAAACTGTTTTTT.

The genes are TRBV25-1 and TRBJ1-2; tentative D call: TRBD1 (5 bases). Trimming stripped 4 bases from V and 6 bases from J, with 12 bases between. The CDR3 extends over 13 amino acids. The germline V gene has CDR1 MGHDK and CDR2 SYGVNS. CDR3 nucleotide sequence: TGTGCCAGCAGTGCGGGGGAGGTCGATGGCTACACCTTC. Protein: CASSAGEVDGYTF.

Worth noting for this clonotype: Germline and junction disagree at one end, which may indicate a read error. The chain is built from TRBV6-1 and TRBJ1-2; TRBD1 might be the D (5 bases). The CDR3 extends over 15 amino acids. Germline V CDR1 and CDR2: MNHNS, SASEGT. The CDR3 DNA reads as TGTGCCGGCAGTGAAGCGCGGGACTACTCCTATGGCTACACCTTC. Translating gives CAGSEARDYSYGYTF.

This clonotype was picked up a small number of times. The chain has TRBV29-1 and TRBJ2-7, with D maybe TRBD2 (6 bases). CDR3 size: 15 residues. V was shortened by 5 bases and J by 0 bases, with 17 bases between the two germline ends. Per germline, CDR1 SQVTM and CDR2 ANQGSEA. The CDR3 spells CSVILQEGSSYEQYF. In nucleotides, the CDR3 is TGCAGCGTTATACTTCAGGAGGGCAGCTCCTACGAGCAGTACTTC.

CDR3 sequence (DNA): TGTGCCACCAGCAGTGAGGGCACAGATACGCAGTATTTT. As protein: CATSSEGTDTQYF. The chain couples TRBV15 to TRBJ2-3; D not certain. CDR1 and CDR2 (germline): LNHNV, YYDKDF (reference sequence). CDR3 size: 13 residues. The V gene lost 3 bases and the J gene lost 1 base, with 5 bases spanning the gap.

This rearrangement joins TRBV29-1 to TRBJ2-7, with 9 nucleotides matching TRBD2. CDR1 and CDR2 from the germline V gene are SQVTM and ANQGSEA. The CDR3 runs 14 residues. V shed 6 bases and J 0 bases; nucleotides not matched to a gene: 6. The CDR3 bases are TGCAGCGTGATAACTAGCGGGCCCTCCTACGAGCAGTACTTC. Its protein is CSVITSGPSYEQYF.

This clonotype was counted only a few times. The genes are TRBV7-2 and TRBJ1-4; D not resolved. The germline V gene encodes CDR1 SGHTA and CDR2 FQGNSA. V dropped 4 bases and J dropped 4 bases, with 16 bases sitting between them. CDR3 length equals 16 residues. CDR3 sequence reads: CASSSHWEDFNEKLFF. For the CDR3, the DNA is TGTGCCAGCAGCTCGCATTGGGAGGATTTTAATGAAAAACTGTTTTTT.

The chain has TRBV29-1 and TRBJ2-5, with 8 bases matching TRBD2. The CDR3 sequence is 13 residues long. The germline V gene has CDR1 SQVTM and CDR2 ANQGSEA. The trim removed 4 bases at V and 3 bases at J, leaving 4 bases unmatched. The CDR3 loop reads CSVVRRGEETQYF. The DNA of the CDR3 is TGCAGCGTTGTCCGGCGGGGGGAAGAGACCCAGTACTTC.